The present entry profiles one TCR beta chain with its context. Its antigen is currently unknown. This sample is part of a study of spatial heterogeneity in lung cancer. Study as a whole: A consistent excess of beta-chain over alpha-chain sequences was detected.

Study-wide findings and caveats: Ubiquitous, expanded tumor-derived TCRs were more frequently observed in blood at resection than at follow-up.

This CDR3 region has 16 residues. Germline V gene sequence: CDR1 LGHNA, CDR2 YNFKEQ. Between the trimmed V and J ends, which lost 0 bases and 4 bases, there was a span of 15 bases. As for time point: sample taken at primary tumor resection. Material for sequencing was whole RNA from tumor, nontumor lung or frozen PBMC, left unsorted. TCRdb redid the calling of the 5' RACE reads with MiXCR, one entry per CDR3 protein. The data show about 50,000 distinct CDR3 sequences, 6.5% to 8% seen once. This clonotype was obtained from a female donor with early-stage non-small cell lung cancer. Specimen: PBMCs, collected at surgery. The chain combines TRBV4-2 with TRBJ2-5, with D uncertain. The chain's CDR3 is CASSQDPVGDGETQYF. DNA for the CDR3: TGTGCCAGCAGCCAAGACCCTGTGGGTGATGGAGAGACCCAGTACTTC.